This is a list of T cell receptor beta chains from one sample in a study of cytomegalovirus exposure and HLA in healthy donors. Method: immunoSEQ multiplex PCR; TCRdb's copy keeps in-frame clones and lacks some. The sample holds approximately 190,000 clones. Input material: PBMCs. All receptors come from a boy aged 5-17 years in good health and CMV-seronegative. CDR3s include the opening cysteine and the closing phenylalanine or tryptophan. D genes are given only for firm matches.

TRBJ2-7 TRBV6-1 - CASSINGGVSYEQYF TGTGCCAGCAGCATAAATGGCGGGGTTAGCTACGAGCAGTACTTC
TRBJ2-3 TRBV5-8 - CASSLVGVSTDTQYF TGTGCCAGCAGCTTGGTAGGGGTTAGCACAGATACGCAGTATTTT
TRBJ2-7 TRBV5-1 TRBD2 CASSLVVTSGETYEQYF TGCGCCAGCAGCTTGGTTGTGACTAGCGGGGAGACCTACGAGCAGTACTTC
TRBJ1-5 TRBV28 TRBD1 CASRRGGTGQPQHF TGTGCCAGCAGGCGGGGGGGGACAGGTCAGCCCCAGCATTTT
TRBJ2-2 TRBV5-4 - CASSQTTDTGELFF TGTGCCAGCAGCCAAACTACCGACACCGGGGAGCTGTTTTTT
TRBJ1-1 TRBV4-1 - CASSQAVLRGPEAFF TGCGCCAGCAGCCAAGCAGTTCTCAGGGGTCCTGAAGCTTTCTTT
TRBJ2-7 TRBV5-5 TRBD2 CASSLRPGEGYEQYF TGTGCCAGCAGCTTACGACCGGGGGAGGGCTACGAGCAGTACTTC
TRBJ2-6 TRBV5-1 TRBD1 CASSMTGGGGANVLTF TGCGCCAGCAGTATGACAGGGGGCGGTGGGGCCAACGTCCTGACTTTC
TRBJ2-6 TRBV4-2 - CASSQESSGANVLTF TGTGCCAGCAGCCAAGAGAGCTCTGGGGCCAACGTCCTGACTTTC
TRBJ2-3 TRBV19 TRBD2 CASRSGGAGSDTQYF TGTGCCAGTAGAAGCGGGGGGGCCGGGTCAGATACGCAGTATTTT
TRBJ2-5 TRBV25-1 TRBD2 CASSELDGGETQYF TGTGCCAGCAGTGAATTGGACGGGGGGGAGACCCAGTACTTC
TRBJ1-5 TRBV7-9 - CASSQASNQPQHF TGTGCCAGCAGCCAGGCTAGCAATCAGCCCCAGCATTTT
TRBJ2-5 TRBV19 - CASTDRMGSQETQYF TGTGCCAGTACTGACCGCATGGGGAGTCAAGAGACCCAGTACTTC
TRBJ1-4 TRBV19 - CASSITGSDEKLFF TGTGCCAGTAGTATTACCGGGAGTGATGAAAAACTGTTTTTT
TRBJ2-7 TRBV5-1 - CASSLAGGVVREQYF TGCGCCAGCAGCTTGGCCGGAGGGGTGGTCCGCGAGCAGTACTTC
TRBJ1-4 TRBV6-1 TRBD1 CASCVGTGFEGEKLFF TGTGCCAGCTGTGTAGGGACAGGTTTCGAAGGGGAAAAACTGTTTTTT
TRBJ1-2 TRBV6-1 TRBD1 CATWWTGDVYGYTF TGTGCCACATGGTGGACAGGGGACGTCTATGGCTACACCTTC
TRBJ2-2 TRBV11-2 TRBD1 CASSFRWTGNTGELFF TGTGCCAGCAGCTTTAGATGGACAGGGAACACCGGGGAGCTGTTTTTT
TRBJ1-2 TRBV4-1 - CASSPVPGGRGYGYTF TGCGCCAGCAGCCCGGTCCCGGGGGGGCGCGGCTATGGCTACACCTTC
TRBJ1-6 TRBV30 - CAWSPTGGSPLHF TGTGCCTGGAGTCCCACGGGGGGGTCACCCCTCCACTTT
TRBJ2-1 TRBV30 TRBD1 CAWNILGRTGNNEQFF TGTGCCTGGAATATTTTGGGAAGGACAGGGAACAATGAGCAGTTCTTC
TRBJ2-7 TRBV27 - CASSYNRDYEQYF TGTGCCAGCAGTTACAACCGGGACTACGAGCAGTACTTC
TRBJ1-5 TRBV27 - CASSIRGSVEPQHF TGTGCCAGCTCGATAAGGGGGTCCGTTGAGCCCCAGCATTTT
TRBJ2-7 TRBV5-6 TRBD1 CASSRPGQLALEQYF TGTGCCAGCAGCCGTCCGGGACAGCTGGCCCTCGAGCAGTACTTC
TRBJ1-5 TRBV12-5 - CASGLEEGWPQHF TGTGCTAGTGGTTTGGAGGAGGGATGGCCCCAGCATTTT
TRBJ1-1 TRBV7-8 - CASSLARGFNTEAFF TGTGCCAGCAGCTTAGCGCGGGGGTTTAACACTGAAGCTTTCTTT
TRBJ2-3 TRBV25-1 TRBD2 CASSPGLAEFTDTQYF TGTGCCAGCAGTCCGGGACTAGCGGAATTCACAGATACGCAGTATTTT
TRBJ1-4 TRBV13 - CASSLGLKNEKLFF TGTGCCAGCAGCTTAGGACTGAAGAATGAAAAACTGTTTTTT
TRBJ1-2 TRBV5-1 - CASSGGLNYGYTF TGCGCCAGCAGCGGGGGACTTAACTATGGCTACACCTTC
TRBJ2-7 TRBV9 - CASSVGEGVPYEQYF TGTGCCAGCAGCGTTGGGGAGGGGGTCCCCTACGAGCAGTACTTC
TRBJ1-1 TRBV4-1 - CASSHSGGTGSTEAFF TGCGCCAGCAGCCATTCGGGCGGGACGGGGTCTACTGAAGCTTTCTTT
TRBJ1-1 TRBV6-5 - CASSYSAGANTEAFF TGTGCCAGCAGTTACTCGGCAGGGGCAAACACTGAAGCTTTCTTT
TRBJ1-2 TRBV7-9 - CASSGAAGRNGYTF TGTGCCAGCAGCGGGGCGGCAGGAAGGAATGGCTACACCTTC
TRBJ2-2 TRBV4-1 - CASSHPRGGGSGELFF TGCGCCAGCAGCCACCCCCGCGGGGGCGGTAGCGGGGAGCTGTTTTTT
TRBJ1-4 TRBV15 TRBD1 CATRSPAGGDEKLFF TGTGCCACCAGGAGCCCCGCAGGGGGCGATGAAAAACTGTTTTTT
TRBJ2-7 TRBV2 - CASSESRRGTQEQYF TGTGCCAGCAGTGAGTCGAGACGGGGTACTCAGGAGCAGTACTTC
TRBJ2-4 TRBV4-3 - CASSQESQGRNIQYF TGCGCCAGCAGCCAAGAGTCCCAGGGTAGGAACATTCAGTACTTC
TRBJ2-7 TRBV27 TRBD2 CASSPGGEQYF TGTGCCAGCAGTCCCGGGGGGGAGCAGTACTTC
TRBJ1-3 TRBV9 TRBD1 CASSPLGTGGSGNTIYF TGTGCCAGCAGCCCACTCGGGACAGGAGGCTCTGGAAACACCATATATTTT
TRBJ2-5 TRBV19 - CASSNSLAETQYF TGTGCCAGTAGTAATAGCCTCGCGGAGACCCAGTACTTC
TRBJ2-1 TRBV2 - CATKTGLGAIDKNEQFF TGTGCCACCAAGACGGGCTTGGGGGCGATTGATAAGAATGAGCAGTTCTTC
TRBJ2-2 TRBV27 TRBD1 CASSSGQGHTGELFF TGTGCCAGCAGTTCCGGACAGGGTCACACCGGGGAGCTGTTTTTT
TRBJ2-5 TRBV7-6 - CASSLRTQETQYF TGTGCCAGCAGCTTAAGGACACAAGAGACCCAGTACTTC
TRBJ1-6 TRBV13 - CASSSSRRGAGDNSPLHF TGTGCCAGCAGCTCTAGCCGGAGGGGGGCGGGAGACAATTCACCCCTCCACTTT
TRBJ2-7 TRBV27 - CASSVGGYEQYF TGTGCCAGCAGCGTAGGGGGCTACGAGCAGTACTTC
TRBJ2-7 TRBV7-2 - CASSLKGVYEQYF TGTGCCAGCAGCTTAAAGGGAGTATACGAGCAGTACTTC
TRBJ1-1 TRBV11-1 TRBD1 CASSLAATGGTEAFF TGTGCCAGCAGCTTAGCGGCGACAGGGGGGACTGAAGCTTTCTTT
TRBJ2-3 TRBV5-1 - CASSLDREKDTQYF TGCGCCAGCAGCTTGGACAGGGAGAAAGATACGCAGTATTTT
TRBJ2-3 TRBV7-9 - CASSLVLYRRTSTDTQYF TGTGCCAGCAGCTTGGTTCTCTACAGGCGAACAAGCACAGATACGCAGTATTTT
TRBJ2-7 TRBV5-4 TRBD1 CASSLGQGSYEQYF TGTGCCAGCAGCTTGGGACAGGGTTCCTACGAGCAGTACTTC
TRBJ1-5 TRBV19 - CASSIRGNQPQHF TGTGCCAGTAGTATCAGGGGCAATCAGCCCCAGCATTTT
TRBJ2-7 TRBV5-6 - CASSAQISYEQYF TGTGCCAGCAGCGCCCAGATCTCCTACGAGCAGTACTTC
TRBJ2-2 TRBV11-3 - CASSPRDGYTGGLFF TGTGCCAGCAGCCCCCGGGACGGGTACACCGGGGGGCTGTTTTTT
TRBJ1-5 TRBV4-1 - CASGGSSVAPQHF TGCGCCAGCGGCGGGAGTTCAGTGGCGCCCCAGCATTTT
TRBJ1-2 TRBV28 - CASSLSGLRDYGYTF TGTGCCAGCAGTTTATCCGGCTTACGGGACTATGGCTACACCTTC
TRBJ1-2 TRBV20-1 - CSAWGGFGYTF TGCAGTGCGTGGGGGGGCTTTGGCTACACCTTC
TRBJ2-1 TRBV29-1 TRBD1 CSGLGDRLEGEQFF TGCAGCGGGTTGGGGGACAGGTTAGAGGGGGAGCAGTTCTTC
TRBJ2-3 TRBV2 - CASGARDTQYF TGTGCCAGCGGGGCCAGAGATACGCAGTATTTT
TRBJ2-2 TRBV6-5 - CATYEANTGELFF TGTGCCACCTACGAGGCGAACACCGGGGAGCTGTTTTTT
TRBJ1-5 TRBV11-3 - CASSLGAQPQHF TGTGCCAGCAGCTTAGGGGCTCAGCCCCAGCATTTT